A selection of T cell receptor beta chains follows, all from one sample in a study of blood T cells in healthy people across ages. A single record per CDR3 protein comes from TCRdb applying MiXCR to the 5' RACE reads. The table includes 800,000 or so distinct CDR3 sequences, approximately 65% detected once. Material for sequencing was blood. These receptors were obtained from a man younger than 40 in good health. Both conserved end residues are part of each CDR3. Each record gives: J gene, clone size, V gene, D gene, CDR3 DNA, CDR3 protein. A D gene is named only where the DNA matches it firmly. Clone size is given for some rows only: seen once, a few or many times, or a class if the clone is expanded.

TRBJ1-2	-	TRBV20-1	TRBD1	TGCAGTGCTAGAGACGAAATTTCACCGGGACAGTTTTACTATGGCTACACCTTC	CSARDEISPGQFYYGYTF
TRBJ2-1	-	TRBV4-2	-	TGTGCCAGCAGCCAAGGGACCCCGGGAAAGTTCTTC	CASSQGTPGKFF
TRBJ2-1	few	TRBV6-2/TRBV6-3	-	TGTGCCAGCAGTTACGGGTATTCCTTCGAGCAGTTCTTC	CASSYGYSFEQFF
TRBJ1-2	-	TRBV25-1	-	TGTGCCAGCAGTGAATATAGAACGTCGGGGGATGGCTACACCTTC	CASSEYRTSGDGYTF
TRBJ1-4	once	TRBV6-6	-	TGTGCCAGCAACCAGGTGCGGGAAAAACTGTTTTTT	CASNQVREKLFF
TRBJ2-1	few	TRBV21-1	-	TGTGCCATCCCCTTGGCGGGGGGGAATTACAATGAGCAGTTCTTC	CAIPLAGGNYNEQFF
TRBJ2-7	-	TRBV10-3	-	TGTGCCATCAGTGACCTTCACAGCTACTCCTACGAGCAGTACTTC	CAISDLHSYSYEQYF
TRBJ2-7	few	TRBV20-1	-	TGCAGTGCTTATAAGGTTTCCTCCTACGAGCAGTACTTC	CSAYKVSSYEQYF
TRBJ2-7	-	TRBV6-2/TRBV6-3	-	TGTGCCAGCAGTTACTCGGGCAGCTTAGCCCACGAGCAGTACTTC	CASSYSGSLAHEQYF
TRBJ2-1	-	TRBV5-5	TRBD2	TGTGCCAGCAGCCCGACAGCGGGGGGGCTCAATGAGCAGTTCTTC	CASSPTAGGLNEQFF
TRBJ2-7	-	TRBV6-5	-	TGTGCCAGCAGTTACTCCCTAACACCGTCCTACGAGCAGTACTTC	CASSYSLTPSYEQYF
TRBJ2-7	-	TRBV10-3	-	TGTGCCATCAGTGGTGGTTCTCGAACAGGGCTCTCCTACGAGCAGTACTTC	CAISGGSRTGLSYEQYF
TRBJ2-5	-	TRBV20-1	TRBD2	TGCAGTGCTAGTTTAGCGGGGCAAGAGACCCAGTACTTC	CSASLAGQETQYF
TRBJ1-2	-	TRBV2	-	TGTGCCAGCAGTGAGGGCCAGCTTAACTATGGCTACACCTTC	CASSEGQLNYGYTF
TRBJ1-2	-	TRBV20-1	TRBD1	TGCAGTGCTTACGGACAGGGGGCCCATAACTATGGCTACACCTTC	CSAYGQGAHNYGYTF
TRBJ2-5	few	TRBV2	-	TGTGCCAGCAGTTCAGGTTCCGAAGAGACCCAGTACTTC	CASSSGSEETQYF
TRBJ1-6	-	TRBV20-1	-	TGCAGTGCTAGAGAGAGGACGCACCTCCTCCACTTT	CSARERTHLLHF
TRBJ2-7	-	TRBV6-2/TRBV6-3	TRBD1	TGTGCCAGCAGTTACGGGGGACAGGACTTCTACGAGCAGTACTTC	CASSYGGQDFYEQYF
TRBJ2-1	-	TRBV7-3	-	TGTGCCAGCAGCCCCCTAGTGCTAGCAGGCTACAATGAGCAGTTCTTC	CASSPLVLAGYNEQFF
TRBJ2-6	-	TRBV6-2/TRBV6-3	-	TGTGCCAGCAGCCTGAACCGAAACTCTGGGGCCAACGTCCTGACTTTC	CASSLNRNSGANVLTF
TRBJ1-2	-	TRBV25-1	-	TGTGCCAGCAGTGAATCATCCAGGGACTATGGCTACACCTTC	CASSESSRDYGYTF
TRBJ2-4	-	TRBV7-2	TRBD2	TGTGCCAGCAGCTCGGGACTAGCGGTGTCTGCGGACATTCAGTACTTC	CASSSGLAVSADIQYF
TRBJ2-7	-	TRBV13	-	TGTGCCAGCAGCCGTAGGGACGGTACCGACGAGCAGTACTTC	CASSRRDGTDEQYF
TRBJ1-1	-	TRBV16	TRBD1	TGTGCCAGCAGCCCGGGACAGGGGGCTGAAGCTTTCTTT	CASSPGQGAEAFF
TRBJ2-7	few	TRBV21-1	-	TGTGCCAGCAGCCTCATGGGGGGACTAAGCCACGAGCAGTACTTC	CASSLMGGLSHEQYF
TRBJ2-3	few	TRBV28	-	TGTGCCAGCAGTCCGCCCGCGGCCCCTCTCACAGATACGCAGTATTTT	CASSPPAAPLTDTQYF
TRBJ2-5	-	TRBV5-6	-	TGTGCCAGCAGCTTGGGGCAGACGTACCAAGAGACCCAGTACTTC	CASSLGQTYQETQYF
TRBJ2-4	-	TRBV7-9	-	TGTGCCAGCAGCTTCCTGGGGGGCCAAAACATTCAGTACTTC	CASSFLGGQNIQYF
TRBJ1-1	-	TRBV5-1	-	TGCGCCAGCAGGAGGGGAGAAGGTGAAGCTTTCTTT	CASRRGEGEAFF
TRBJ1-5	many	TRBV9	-	TGTGCCAGCAGCGTGGGTAATAGCAATCAGCCCCAGCATTTT	CASSVGNSNQPQHF
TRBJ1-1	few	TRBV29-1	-	TGCAGCGTTGAAGATTCGGTTGGGCCACTCACTGAAGCTTTCTTT	CSVEDSVGPLTEAFF